The clone carrying this T cell receptor beta chain showed up just a few times. The same CDR3 also results from other DNA sequences found in this sample. The data are from a study of blood T cell repertoires in COVID-19. Study summary: The United States, Italy and Spain provided the acute and convalescent COVID-19 samples.

This CDR3 comprises 13 residues. Germline V gene data show CDR1 as GTSNPN and CDR2 as SVGIG (reference sequence). With 1 base removed from V and 4 bases from J, the gap between germline ends came to 8 bases. The assay was immunoSEQ multiplex PCR, and TCRdb's table has in-frame clones only and misses some. The repertoire has 400,000 or so clones, around 87% of them found once; the top ten carry roughly 2%. Source material: PBMCs or T cells enriched from blood (not recorded which). The chain links TRBV30 to TRBJ1-5; tentative D call: TRBD1 (5 bases). The receptor was isolated from a man aged 35 to 55 in a cohort exposed to, infected with or recovered from COVID-19 (not recorded which). The CDR3 spells CAWSGQPNQPQHF. As DNA, the CDR3 is TGTGCCTGGAGTGGACAGCCTAATCAGCCCCAGCATTTT.